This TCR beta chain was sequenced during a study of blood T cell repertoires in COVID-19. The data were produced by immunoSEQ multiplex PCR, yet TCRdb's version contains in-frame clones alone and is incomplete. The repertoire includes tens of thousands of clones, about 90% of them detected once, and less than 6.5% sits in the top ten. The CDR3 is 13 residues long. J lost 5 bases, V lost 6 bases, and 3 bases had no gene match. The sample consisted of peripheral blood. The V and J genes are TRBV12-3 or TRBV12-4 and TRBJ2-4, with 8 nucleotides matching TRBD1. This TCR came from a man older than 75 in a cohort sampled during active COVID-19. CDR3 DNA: TGTGCCAGCAGCCCGGGACAGGAAAACATTCAGTACTTC. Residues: CASSPGQENIQYF.